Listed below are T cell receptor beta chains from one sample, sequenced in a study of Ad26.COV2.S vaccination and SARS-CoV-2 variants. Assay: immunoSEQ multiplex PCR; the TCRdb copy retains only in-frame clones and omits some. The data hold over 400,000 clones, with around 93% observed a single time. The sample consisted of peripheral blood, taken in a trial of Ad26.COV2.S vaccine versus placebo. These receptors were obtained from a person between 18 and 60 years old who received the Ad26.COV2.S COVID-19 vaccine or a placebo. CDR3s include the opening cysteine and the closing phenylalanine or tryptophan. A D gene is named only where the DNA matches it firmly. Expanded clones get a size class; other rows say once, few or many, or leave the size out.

cdr3_aa: CSVEGPRYNEQFF; cdr3_nt: TGCAGCGTTGAAGGCCCCAGATACAATGAGCAGTTCTTC; j_call: TRBJ2-1; v_call: TRBV29-1; clone_size: -; d_call: -
cdr3_aa: CASSLRGSVNEKLFF; cdr3_nt: TGTGCCAGCAGCTTACGGGGCAGCGTAAATGAAAAACTGTTTTTT; j_call: TRBJ1-4; v_call: TRBV11-2; clone_size: -; d_call: -
cdr3_aa: CASSQDGNSLWEQYF; cdr3_nt: TGCGCCAGCAGCCAAGATGGGAATTCCCTCTGGGAGCAGTACTTC; j_call: TRBJ2-7; v_call: TRBV4-1; clone_size: -; d_call: -
cdr3_aa: CASSQGRNTEAFF; cdr3_nt: TGTGCCAGCTCACAGGGTCGGAACACTGAAGCTTTCTTT; j_call: TRBJ1-1; v_call: TRBV18; clone_size: -; d_call: -
cdr3_aa: CASSGLGAGELFF; cdr3_nt: TGCGCCAGCAGCGGCCTTGGGGCCGGGGAGCTGTTTTTT; j_call: TRBJ2-2; v_call: TRBV5-1; clone_size: -; d_call: -
cdr3_aa: CASSLDYLKAGELFF; cdr3_nt: TGTGCCAGCAGTCTCGACTACCTGAAGGCCGGGGAGCTGTTTTTT; j_call: TRBJ2-2; v_call: TRBV6-2/TRBV6-3; clone_size: -; d_call: -
cdr3_aa: CASRLGNTEAFF; cdr3_nt: TGTGCCAGTAGACTGGGTAACACTGAAGCTTTCTTT; j_call: TRBJ1-1; v_call: TRBV19; clone_size: once; d_call: -
cdr3_aa: CAWSVGLAPGKDTQYF; cdr3_nt: TGTGCCTGGAGTGTAGGACTGGCCCCTGGGAAAGATACGCAGTATTTT; j_call: TRBJ2-3; v_call: TRBV30; clone_size: once; d_call: -
cdr3_aa: CASSLVMWGATDTQYF; cdr3_nt: TGTGCCAGCAGCTTAGTTATGTGGGGGGCGACAGATACGCAGTATTTT; j_call: TRBJ2-3; v_call: TRBV7-9; clone_size: -; d_call: -
cdr3_aa: CASSQVYREDEQYF; cdr3_nt: TGCGCCAGCAGCCAAGTTTACAGGGAAGACGAGCAGTACTTC; j_call: TRBJ2-7; v_call: TRBV4-3; clone_size: -; d_call: -
cdr3_aa: CASSRGVSYNEQFF; cdr3_nt: TGTGCCAGTAGTCGGGGGGTTTCCTACAATGAGCAGTTCTTC; j_call: TRBJ2-1; v_call: TRBV19; clone_size: -; d_call: TRBD2
cdr3_aa: CASSHPGQGNGYTF; cdr3_nt: TGCGCCAGCAGCCACCCGGGACAGGGAAATGGCTACACCTTC; j_call: TRBJ1-2; v_call: TRBV4-3; clone_size: -; d_call: TRBD1
cdr3_aa: CSVDSYNEQFF; cdr3_nt: TGCAGCGTTGACTCCTACAATGAGCAGTTCTTC; j_call: TRBJ2-1; v_call: TRBV29-1; clone_size: -; d_call: -
cdr3_aa: CASSKAAITGQGVYGYTF; cdr3_nt: TGTGCCAGCAGCAAAGCCGCCATAACCGGACAGGGGGTCTATGGCTACACCTTC; j_call: TRBJ1-2; v_call: TRBV21-1; clone_size: -; d_call: -
cdr3_aa: CASSVGGGLRNTEAFF; cdr3_nt: TGTGCCAGCAGCGTAGGAGGGGGGTTGAGGAACACTGAAGCTTTCTTT; j_call: TRBJ1-1; v_call: TRBV9; clone_size: -; d_call: -
cdr3_aa: CASSVGFSMGGQETQYF; cdr3_nt: TGTGCCAGCAGCGTAGGATTTTCGATGGGCGGCCAAGAGACCCAGTACTTC; j_call: TRBJ2-5; v_call: TRBV9; clone_size: -; d_call: -
cdr3_aa: CASSQDEGLAREQYF; cdr3_nt: TGTGCCAGCAGCCAAGATGAAGGGTTAGCTCGCGAGCAGTACTTC; j_call: TRBJ2-7; v_call: TRBV3-1/TRBV3-2; clone_size: -; d_call: -
cdr3_aa: CASSRGTEAFF; cdr3_nt: TGTGCCAGCAGCCGGGGCACTGAAGCTTTCTTT; j_call: TRBJ1-1; v_call: TRBV7-8; clone_size: -; d_call: -
cdr3_aa: CASSRGGATQETQYF; cdr3_nt: TGTGCCAGCAGTCGGGGCGGGGCAACTCAAGAGACCCAGTACTTC; j_call: TRBJ2-5; v_call: TRBV2; clone_size: -; d_call: -
cdr3_aa: CAWSVGLAGYQETQYF; cdr3_nt: TGTGCCTGGAGTGTAGGGCTCGCAGGGTACCAAGAGACCCAGTACTTC; j_call: TRBJ2-5; v_call: TRBV30; clone_size: -; d_call: -
cdr3_aa: CSVGGLPRTTQYF; cdr3_nt: TGCAGCGTCGGGGGGTTACCCAGGACTACCCAGTACTTC; j_call: TRBJ2-5; v_call: TRBV29-1; clone_size: -; d_call: TRBD2
cdr3_aa: CASSEKGQGNSPLHF; cdr3_nt: TGTGCCAGCAGTGAAAAGGGACAGGGGAATTCACCCCTCCACTTT; j_call: TRBJ1-6; v_call: TRBV2; clone_size: -; d_call: TRBD1
cdr3_aa: CATSDPSRRGKDTQYF; cdr3_nt: TGTGCCACCAGTGATCCGTCCAGGCGTGGGAAAGATACGCAGTATTTT; j_call: TRBJ2-3; v_call: TRBV24-1; clone_size: -; d_call: -
cdr3_aa: CASSPQRSGVSYNEQFF; cdr3_nt: TGTGCCAGTAGTCCCCAGCGGTCAGGGGTTTCCTACAATGAGCAGTTCTTC; j_call: TRBJ2-1; v_call: TRBV19; clone_size: -; d_call: -
cdr3_aa: CASSEQGQGYF; cdr3_nt: TGTGCCAGCAGTGAACAGGGACAGGGGTACTTC; j_call: TRBJ2-7; v_call: TRBV2; clone_size: -; d_call: TRBD1
cdr3_aa: CASSFSLPWNNEQFF; cdr3_nt: TGTGCCAGCAGTTTCTCGCTACCATGGAACAATGAGCAGTTCTTC; j_call: TRBJ2-1; v_call: TRBV6-2/TRBV6-3; clone_size: -; d_call: -
cdr3_aa: CASSYSTGVADTQYF; cdr3_nt: TGTGCCAGCAGTTACTCTACAGGGGTTGCAGATACGCAGTATTTT; j_call: TRBJ2-3; v_call: TRBV6-6; clone_size: -; d_call: TRBD1
cdr3_aa: CASSQALAGVGEQYF; cdr3_nt: TGTGCCAGCAGCCAGGCGTTGGCGGGGGTAGGCGAGCAGTACTTC; j_call: TRBJ2-7; v_call: TRBV7-2; clone_size: -; d_call: TRBD2
cdr3_aa: CAWKGAGIGYNEQFF; cdr3_nt: TGTGCCTGGAAAGGGGCAGGGATAGGCTACAATGAGCAGTTCTTC; j_call: TRBJ2-1; v_call: TRBV30; clone_size: once; d_call: -
cdr3_aa: CASSFRQQETQYF; cdr3_nt: TGTGCCAGCAGCTTCCGACAGCAAGAGACCCAGTACTTC; j_call: TRBJ2-5; v_call: TRBV6-5; clone_size: -; d_call: -
cdr3_aa: CASSEGDIPYGYTF; cdr3_nt: TGTGCCAGCAGTGAAGGGGACATACCTTATGGCTACACCTTC; j_call: TRBJ1-2; v_call: TRBV2; clone_size: once; d_call: -
cdr3_aa: CASSSGGQGYEQYF; cdr3_nt: TGTGCCAGCAGCTCGGGGGGTCAGGGCTACGAGCAGTACTTC; j_call: TRBJ2-7; v_call: TRBV9; clone_size: -; d_call: TRBD2
cdr3_aa: CASSDRLNIQYF; cdr3_nt: TGTGCCAGCAGCGACAGGTTAAACATTCAGTACTTC; j_call: TRBJ2-4; v_call: TRBV27; clone_size: -; d_call: -
cdr3_aa: CASSLLEGMAYEQYF; cdr3_nt: TGTGCCAGCAGCTTATTGGAGGGGATGGCCTACGAGCAGTACTTC; j_call: TRBJ2-7; v_call: TRBV7-8; clone_size: -; d_call: -
cdr3_aa: CASSGSGGGPKQQYF; cdr3_nt: TGTGCCAGCAGCGGTAGCGGGGGAGGTCCTAAACAGCAGTACTTC; j_call: TRBJ2-7; v_call: TRBV5-4; clone_size: few; d_call: TRBD2
cdr3_aa: CASSLGGTANQPQHF; cdr3_nt: TGTGCCAGCAGCTTAGGTGGGACAGCAAATCAGCCCCAGCATTTT; j_call: TRBJ1-5; v_call: TRBV7-9; clone_size: -; d_call: TRBD1
cdr3_aa: CATSDLGRTSGARDNEQFF; cdr3_nt: TGTGCCACCAGTGATTTGGGCCGGACTAGCGGAGCTCGGGACAATGAGCAGTTCTTC; j_call: TRBJ2-1; v_call: TRBV24-1; clone_size: -; d_call: TRBD2
cdr3_aa: CASSSSGRTDTQYF; cdr3_nt: TGTGCCAGCAGTTCTAGCGGCCGCACAGATACGCAGTATTTT; j_call: TRBJ2-3; v_call: TRBV27; clone_size: -; d_call: TRBD2
cdr3_aa: CASSPAGTPTNNEQFF; cdr3_nt: TGTGCCAGCAGTCCCGCCGGGACCCCAACCAACAATGAGCAGTTCTTC; j_call: TRBJ2-1; v_call: TRBV6-2/TRBV6-3; clone_size: -; d_call: -
cdr3_aa: CASSTRDRVSNQPQHF; cdr3_nt: TGTGCCAGTAGTACTCGGGACAGGGTTAGCAATCAGCCCCAGCATTTT; j_call: TRBJ1-5; v_call: TRBV19; clone_size: -; d_call: TRBD1
cdr3_aa: CASSSVGGLSDTQYF; cdr3_nt: TGCGCCAGCAGCTCGGTGGGGGGGCTTTCAGATACGCAGTATTTT; j_call: TRBJ2-3; v_call: TRBV5-1; clone_size: -; d_call: -
cdr3_aa: CASGHRVLNEQFF; cdr3_nt: TGTGCCAGCGGCCACAGGGTACTCAATGAGCAGTTCTTC; j_call: TRBJ2-1; v_call: TRBV27; clone_size: once; d_call: -
cdr3_aa: CASSLEWTGGLTEAFF; cdr3_nt: TGTGCCAGCAGCCTCGAATGGACAGGGGGACTCACTGAAGCTTTCTTT; j_call: TRBJ1-1; v_call: TRBV7-2; clone_size: -; d_call: TRBD1
cdr3_aa: CASSLEGQANSPLHF; cdr3_nt: TGTGCCAGCAGCTTAGAAGGACAGGCTAATTCACCCCTCCACTTT; j_call: TRBJ1-6; v_call: TRBV13; clone_size: -; d_call: TRBD1
cdr3_aa: CASSLRGLPSYEQYF; cdr3_nt: TGTGCCAGCAGCTTAAGGGGGTTGCCCTCCTACGAGCAGTACTTC; j_call: TRBJ2-7; v_call: TRBV11-2; clone_size: -; d_call: -
cdr3_aa: CASSLTPQQSSGNTIYF; cdr3_nt: TGTGCCAGCAGCTTAACCCCCCAACAGAGCTCTGGAAACACCATATATTTT; j_call: TRBJ1-3; v_call: TRBV7-9; clone_size: -; d_call: -
cdr3_aa: CASSLFEGGDTAEKLFF; cdr3_nt: TGTGCCAGCAGCTTGTTTGAGGGGGGGGACACGGCCGAAAAACTGTTTTTT; j_call: TRBJ1-4; v_call: TRBV5-4; clone_size: once; d_call: -
cdr3_aa: CASSIYRNLDGRDTQYF; cdr3_nt: TGTGCCAGTAGTATATATCGGAACCTGGACGGACGAGATACGCAGTATTTT; j_call: TRBJ2-3; v_call: TRBV19; clone_size: -; d_call: -